The 12 T cell receptor beta chains presented below share a single source sample, sequenced in a study of T cells in placental villitis. Study-wide points: Median clonality was approximately 0.055 in villitis of unknown etiology placentae versus about 0.0062 in controls.

Sequencing used immunoSEQ v4. Assay used: immunoSEQ multiplex PCR; TCRdb lists only in-frame clones, some missing. Of fewer than 1,500 clones in the sample, 80% to 90% were seen once. No antigen is known for these receptors. The sample was placental tissue containing maternal and fetal cells. The source of these receptors is a human patient with villitis of unknown etiology; the placental T cells may come from both mother and fetus.

This chain uses TRBV4-2 with TRBJ1-1, with D perhaps matching TRBD1 (5 bases). V was cut by 0 bases and J by 8 bases, with 13 bases left in between. The CDR3 contains 14 residues. Germline values: CDR1 LGHNA, CDR2 YNFKEQ. The CDR3 sequence: CASSQEGNAGEAFF. CDR3 sequence (DNA): TGTGCCAGCAGCCAAGAGGGAAATGCAGGGGAAGCTTTCTTT.

This clone came up once. The junction departs from the called germline gene at one end, perhaps through a read error. Other DNA sequences of this sample code for an identical CDR3. This chain links TRBV28 with TRBJ2-1, with D possibly being TRBD2 (5 bases). CDR1 MDHEN and CDR2 SYDVKM come from the germline V gene. This CDR3 is built from 14 residues. The CDR3 is CVSSTLPEVDEQFF. The DNA for the CDR3 is TGTGTCAGCAGTACTCTCCCGGAGGTCGATGAGCAGTTCTTC.

The chain combines TRBV10-3 with TRBJ2-2; maybe TRBD1 (6 bases). Deletions cut 0 bases from V and 7 bases from J, with 18 bases between. CDR1 ENHRY and CDR2 SYGVKD come from the germline V gene. The CDR3 runs to 17 residues. Written as DNA, the CDR3 is TGTGCCATCAGTGAGTCAACTCCACAGGGAATGGGCGGGGAGCTGTTTTTT. Translation: CAISESTPQGMGGELFF.

The CDR3 sequence is CASSASVMLGAGETQYF. In DNA form, the CDR3 reads TGTGCCAGCAGTGCCTCGGTGATGCTGGGGGCGGGGGAGACCCAGTACTTC. This chain uses TRBV6-1 with TRBJ2-5; D tentatively fits TRBD1 or TRBD2 (6 bases each). V lost 4 bases and J lost 5, with 23 bases in between. Germline V gene sequence: CDR1 MNHNS, CDR2 SASEGT. The CDR3 consists of 17 residues.

In the case of this clone: One junction end disagrees with the germline gene, perhaps due to a read error. The V and J genes are TRBV5-1 and TRBJ2-1; 7 nucleotides line up with TRBD2. The length of the CDR3 is 12 residues. CDR1 is SGHRS, CDR2 YFSETQ, per germline. The CDR3 spells CANSRGDNEQFF. As DNA, the CDR3 is TGCGCCAACAGCCGGGGGGACAATGAGCAGTTCTTC.

This clone appeared once. Relative to the germline gene, one junction end is altered; a read error may explain this. The chain has TRBV6-5 and TRBJ2-5; TRBD1 matches at 8 bases. This CDR3 has 16 residues. Germline V gives CDR1 MNHEY, CDR2 SVGAGI. This chain's CDR3 is CASNYYRTGPQETQYF. Written as DNA, the CDR3 is TGTGCCAGCAATTACTATCGGACAGGGCCTCAAGAGACCCAGTACTTC.

J is TRBJ1-1 and V is TRBV2, with D unclear. The germline V gene encodes CDR1 SNHLY and CDR2 FYNNEI. V shed 7 bases and J shed 4 bases, with 16 bases lying between them. The CDR3 is made up of 14 amino acids. This chain's CDR3 is CASKRTVGSTEAFF. The CDR3 nucleotides read TGTGCCAGCAAAAGAACGGTTGGCAGCACTGAAGCTTTCTTT.

The chain joins TRBV2 to TRBJ2-7; D perhaps matches TRBD1 (6 bases). CDR1 and CDR2 (germline): SNHLY, FYNNEI. Trimming took off 7 bases at V and 3 bases at J, with 16 bases between the two ends. This CDR3 is built from 14 residues. CDR3 sequence (DNA): TGTGCCAGCATTACCCCCCGAGGGGGCTACGAGCAGTACTTC. Encoded protein: CASITPRGGYEQYF.

The chain recombines TRBV9 with TRBJ2-1; D is ambiguous. The CDR3 consists of 13 residues. Trimming stripped 2 bases from V and 2 bases from J, with 5 bases between. Germline V gene sequence: CDR1 SGDLS, CDR2 YYNGEE. In DNA, the CDR3 is TGTGCCAGCAGCGTGGGAACCTACAATGAGCAGTTCTTC. It is translated as CASSVGTYNEQFF.

V usage is TRBV10-3 and J usage is TRBJ1-3; D not certain. Trimming left V 2 bases short and J 0 bases short, with 11 bases between. There are 16 residues in the CDR3. The germline V gene has CDR1 ENHRY and CDR2 SYGVKD. The CDR3 reads CAISEGLPSSGNTIYF. CDR3 in DNA: TGTGCCATCAGTGAGGGACTCCCGAGCTCTGGAAACACCATATATTTT.

The chain joins TRBV29-1 to TRBJ2-2; D gene unclear. The CDR3 extends over 13 amino acids. V lost 4 bases and J 0 bases, leaving 6 bases between the germline ends. Germline CDR1 is SQVTM and CDR2 is ANQGSEA. The CDR3 region is CSVVHPNTGELFF. The CDR3 DNA follows: TGCAGCGTTGTGCATCCGAACACCGGGGAGCTGTTTTTT.

This clone was observed a single time. The chain joins TRBV5-4 to TRBJ1-1; maybe TRBD1 (6 bases). This CDR3 is built from 15 residues. From germline, CDR1 is SGHNT and CDR2 YYREEE (reference sequence). Trimming shortened V by 0 bases and J by 4 bases, and 13 bases separated the two germline ends. The CDR3 region has the DNA TGTGCCAGCAGCTTGGTGGGGGGCCGGAGCACTGAAGCTTTCTTT. This gives the protein CASSLVGGRSTEAFF.